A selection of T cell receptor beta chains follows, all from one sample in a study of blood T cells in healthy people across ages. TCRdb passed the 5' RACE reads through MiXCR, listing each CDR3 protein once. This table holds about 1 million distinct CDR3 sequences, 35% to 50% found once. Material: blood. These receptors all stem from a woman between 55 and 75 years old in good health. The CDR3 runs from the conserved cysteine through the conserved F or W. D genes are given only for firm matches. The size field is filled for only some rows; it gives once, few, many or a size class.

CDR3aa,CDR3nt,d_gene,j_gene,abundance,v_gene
CASSPPDRERGTPLHF,TGCGCCAGCAGCCCACCAGACCGGGAAAGAGGGACACCCCTCCACTTT,-,TRBJ1-6,-,TRBV5-1
CSASFQSQETQYF,TGCAGTGCTAGTTTCCAGTCCCAAGAGACCCAGTACTTC,-,TRBJ2-5,few,TRBV20-1
CSAGGQNQPQHF,TGCAGCGCTGGGGGCCAGAATCAGCCCCAGCATTTT,-,TRBJ1-5,-,TRBV29-1
CASSLGAGPYNEQFF,TGTGCCAGCAGTTTAGGAGCGGGACCCTACAATGAGCAGTTCTTC,TRBD2,TRBJ2-1,-,TRBV12-3/TRBV12-4
CASSSRVSTDTQYF,TGTGCCAGCAGTTCTCGCGTAAGCACAGATACGCAGTATTTT,-,TRBJ2-3,few,TRBV6-5
CASSLVASGSSNEQFF,TGTGCCAGCAGCTTAGTGGCTAGCGGGAGTTCTAATGAGCAGTTCTTC,TRBD2,TRBJ2-1,-,TRBV11-2
CASSNSGVDTQYF,TGTGCCAGCAGCAATAGCGGGGTAGATACGCAGTATTTT,TRBD2,TRBJ2-3,-,TRBV7-9
CSARGLAGRTDTQYF,TGCAGTGCTAGGGGACTAGCGGGAAGGACAGATACGCAGTATTTT,TRBD2,TRBJ2-3,-,TRBV20-1
CASSEGALNGYTF,TGTGCCAGCAGCGAGGGGGCTCTTAATGGCTACACCTTC,TRBD1,TRBJ1-2,-,TRBV7-9
CASSHGLADRSYEQYF,TGTGCCAGCAGCCACGGACTAGCGGACCGATCCTACGAGCAGTACTTC,TRBD2,TRBJ2-7,-,TRBV14
CASNDFWDNEQFF,TGCGCCAGCAATGACTTTTGGGACAATGAGCAGTTCTTC,-,TRBJ2-1,-,TRBV10-1
CASRLAGLAGDGAKYEQFF,TGTGCCAGCAGGCTAGCCGGACTAGCGGGAGATGGGGCTAAGTATGAGCAGTTCTTC,TRBD2,TRBJ2-1,-,TRBV6-1
CSASPISHAYEQYF,TGCAGTGCTAGCCCGATCTCCCACGCATACGAGCAGTACTTC,-,TRBJ2-7,few,TRBV20-1
CASSRGTRDNEQFF,TGCGCCAGCAGCAGGGGGACTCGGGACAATGAGCAGTTCTTC,-,TRBJ2-1,-,TRBV5-1
CSAGAPNNEQFF,TGCAGCGCCGGGGCCCCGAACAATGAGCAGTTCTTC,-,TRBJ2-1,few,TRBV29-1
CASSWNWASTDTQYF,TGTGCCAGCAGCTGGAACTGGGCTAGCACAGATACGCAGTATTTT,-,TRBJ2-3,once,TRBV5-6
CATNRMADPLRDEQYF,TGTGCCACCAACAGAATGGCAGACCCCCTTAGAGACGAGCAGTACTTC,-,TRBJ2-7,once,TRBV15
CASSQVHQPQRVQYF,TGCGCCAGCAGCCAAGTGCACCAGCCTCAAAGGGTGCAGTACTTC,-,TRBJ2-7,-,TRBV4-1
CASSALAGDGAEQYF,TGTGCCAGCAGTGCACTAGCGGGTGATGGGGCCGAGCAGTACTTC,TRBD2,TRBJ2-7,-,TRBV2
CASSYEGLAGATQYF,TGTGCCAGCAGTTACGAGGGACTAGCGGGAGCCACGCAGTATTTT,TRBD2,TRBJ2-3,many,TRBV12-3/TRBV12-4
CSVDLRVGPNYGYTF,TGCAGCGTTGACCTTAGGGTAGGCCCCAACTATGGCTACACCTTC,-,TRBJ1-2,-,TRBV29-1
CASSWLDREDTQYF,TGTGCCAGCAGCTGGTTGGACAGGGAAGATACGCAGTATTTT,TRBD1,TRBJ2-3,-,TRBV5-6
CASSLVLSGSEQYF,TGCGCCAGCAGCTTGGTCCTATCCGGGAGCGAGCAGTACTTC,-,TRBJ2-7,-,TRBV5-1
CATSEFGTQETQYF,TGTGCCACCAGTGAGTTCGGGACTCAAGAGACCCAGTACTTC,-,TRBJ2-5,-,TRBV24-1
CASSYSQKETQYF,TGTGCCAGCAGTTACTCGCAGAAAGAGACCCAGTACTTC,-,TRBJ2-5,-,TRBV6-5
CSGGQGATDAQYF,TGCAGTGGAGGGCAGGGGGCCACAGATGCGCAGTATTTT,TRBD1,TRBJ2-3,-,TRBV20-1
CAWSYVGGSFSYEQYF,TGTGCCTGGAGTTACGTCGGCGGGAGTTTTTCCTACGAGCAGTACTTC,TRBD2,TRBJ2-7,few,TRBV30
CASTPRGGYFYEQYF,TGTGCCAGCACCCCCAGGGGAGGGTACTTCTACGAGCAGTACTTC,-,TRBJ2-7,-,TRBV11-1
CSASNPSGCEQYF,TGCAGTGCTAGTAACCCCAGCGGGTGCGAGCAGTACTTC,-,TRBJ2-7,-,TRBV20-1
CASSVGGSNQPQHF,TGTGCCAGCAGCGTAGGAGGAAGCAATCAGCCCCAGCATTTT,-,TRBJ1-5,few,TRBV9
CSVRAGSLYNEQYF,TGCAGCGTTAGGGCCGGTTCACTCTACAATGAGCAGTACTTC,-,TRBJ2-7,-,TRBV29-1
CATRTGGFSTYNEQFF,TGTGCCACCCGGACAGGGGGATTCTCCACCTACAATGAGCAGTTCTTC,TRBD1,TRBJ2-1,-,TRBV6-5
CAILAGQVTYEQYF,TGTGCCATCCTAGCGGGCCAAGTTACCTACGAGCAGTACTTC,TRBD2,TRBJ2-7,-,TRBV7-9
CASSHHTGGARNTGELFF,TGTGCCAGCAGCCATCACACCGGTGGGGCGCGGAACACCGGGGAGCTGTTTTTT,-,TRBJ2-2,-,TRBV3-1
CASSEAGAGNNEQYF,TGTGCCAGCAGCGAGGCGGGGGCAGGGAACAATGAGCAGTACTTC,-,TRBJ2-5,-,TRBV9
CASSTTGLQPQHF,TGTGCCAGCAGTACTACAGGGCTTCAGCCCCAGCATTTT,-,TRBJ1-5,few,TRBV9
CASSAQDSPNQPQHF,TGTGCCAGCAGCGCCCAGGACAGCCCCAATCAGCCCCAGCATTTT,-,TRBJ1-5,few,TRBV9
CSARGREWETQYF,TGCAGTGCTAGAGGGCGGGAGTGGGAGACCCAGTACTTC,TRBD2,TRBJ2-5,many,TRBV20-1
CASSQGSGVGNEQFF,TGTGCCAGCAGCCAAGGGTCTGGCGTCGGGAATGAGCAGTTCTTC,-,TRBJ2-1,-,TRBV14
CASSFLRRTGSEAFF,TGTGCCAGCAGTTTTCTCAGACGAACCGGGTCTGAAGCTTTCTTT,-,TRBJ1-1,-,TRBV28
CASSYIGTSGSYEQYF,TGTGCCAGCAGTTACATAGGGACTAGCGGCTCCTACGAGCAGTACTTC,TRBD2,TRBJ2-7,-,TRBV6-5
CSVAGAGQPQHF,TGCAGCGTTGCAGGGGCGGGACAGCCCCAGCATTTT,-,TRBJ1-5,few,TRBV29-1
CASSLHSLNSPLHF,TGTGCCAGCAGTTTACACAGCCTTAATTCACCCCTCCACTTT,-,TRBJ1-6,-,TRBV12-3/TRBV12-4
CASSPGTGWKGHNEQFF,TGCGCCAGCAGCCCGGGGACAGGGTGGAAGGGGCACAATGAGCAGTTCTTC,TRBD1,TRBJ2-1,few,TRBV5-1
CASSYQGAEETQYF,TGTGCCAGCAGCTATCAGGGGGCCGAAGAGACCCAGTACTTC,TRBD1,TRBJ2-5,-,TRBV5-6
CATGSFTGGLNIQYF,TGTGCCACGGGGTCCTTCACCGGGGGCTTAAACATTCAGTACTTC,-,TRBJ2-4,-,TRBV10-3
CSAISKVWGLGNQPQHF,TGCAGTGCTATTTCCAAAGTTTGGGGCTTGGGCAATCAGCCCCAGCATTTT,-,TRBJ1-5,-,TRBV20-1
CASSLVPSGSNEQYF,TGCGCCAGCAGCTTGGTCCCTAGCGGGAGTAACGAGCAGTACTTC,TRBD2,TRBJ2-7,-,TRBV5-1